Listed below are T cell receptor beta chains from one sample, sequenced in a study of T cells after somatic rescue of genetic block. The data were produced by immunoSEQ multiplex PCR, yet TCRdb's version contains in-frame clones alone and is incomplete. This table holds under 15,000 clones, 60% to 85% found once. Sequencing was performed on peripheral blood mononuclear cells (PBMCs). Receptors were obtained from a boy between 10 and 17 years old. Each CDR3 is given with its conserved first and last residue. A D gene is named only where the DNA matches it firmly. Not all rows give a size; the values are once, few, many and, for expanded clones, a class.

>14|-|TRBJ2-4|TRBV7-9|once
CASSLSVSKNIQYF
TGTGCCAGCAGCTTATCGGTATCCAAAAACATTCAGTACTTC
>15|TRBD1|TRBJ1-5|TRBV2|-
CASSGQGNPNQPQHF
TGTGCCAGCAGCGGACAGGGAAATCCCAATCAGCCCCAGCATTTT
>19|TRBD1|TRBJ2-7|TRBV27|-
CASSLSTGQALLSRSEQYF
TGTGCCAGCAGCCTATCTACGGGACAGGCTCTACTATCACGTTCCGAGCAGTACTTC
>17|-|TRBJ2-3|TRBV4-2|few
CASSQDLPGSGADTQYF
TGTGCCAGCAGCCAAGATCTACCAGGGAGTGGCGCAGATACGCAGTATTTT
>14|-|TRBJ2-6|TRBV19|-
CASSRTAGANVLTF
TGTGCCAGTAGTCGGACAGCCGGGGCCAACGTCCTGACTTTC
>15|TRBD2|TRBJ2-7|TRBV7-6|medium-sized
CASSPGLAGAYEQYF
TGTGCCAGCAGCCCCGGACTAGCGGGAGCCTACGAGCAGTACTTC
>14|-|TRBJ1-1|TRBV6-1|-
CASSGYGHNTEAFF
TGTGCCAGCAGTGGGTACGGACACAACACTGAAGCTTTCTTT
>16|TRBD2|TRBJ2-1|TRBV7-3|-
CASSLRPGLASNEQFF
TGTGCCAGCAGCTTAAGACCGGGACTAGCGTCCAATGAGCAGTTCTTC
>14|-|TRBJ2-1|TRBV11-2|-
CASSPRDFNNEQFF
TGTGCCAGCAGCCCACGGGACTTTAACAATGAGCAGTTCTTC
>18|-|TRBJ2-6|TRBV7-9|-
CASSSRGGGYSGANVLTF
TGTGCCAGCAGCTCGAGAGGCGGGGGCTACTCTGGGGCCAACGTCCTGACTTTC
>18|TRBD2|TRBJ2-1|TRBV18|-
CASSPPRGVANPYNEQFF
TGTGCCAGCTCACCCCCACGGGGGGTAGCCAACCCCTACAATGAGCAGTTCTTC
>14|-|TRBJ1-1|TRBV28|few
CASSLQGRNTEAFF
TGTGCCAGCAGTTTACAAGGAAGGAACACTGAAGCTTTCTTT
>15|TRBD1|TRBJ2-3|TRBV5-8|-
CASSSGTGATDTQYF
TGTGCCAGCAGTTCCGGGACAGGGGCCACAGATACGCAGTATTTT
>12|-|TRBJ1-4|TRBV7-2|once
CASSVPKGKLFF
TGTGCCAGCAGCGTTCCTAAGGGGAAACTGTTTTTT
>14|-|TRBJ1-5|TRBV6-5|once
CASSYLRTDQPQHF
TGTGCCAGCAGTTACCTCAGGACAGATCAGCCCCAGCATTTT
>11|-|TRBJ2-2|TRBV5-1|-
CASSVYGELFF
TGCGCCAGCAGCGTGTACGGGGAGCTGTTTTTT
>13|TRBD1|TRBJ1-1|TRBV19|-
CASSTGGSTEAFF
TGTGCCAGTAGCACAGGGGGGTCGACTGAAGCTTTCTTT
>15|-|TRBJ2-5|TRBV6-5|-
CASSYPPWGRETQYF
TGTGCCAGCAGTTACCCACCCTGGGGGCGGGAGACCCAGTACTTC
>13|-|TRBJ1-1|TRBV19|few
CASTSDPDTEAFF
TGTGCCAGTACCTCCGACCCGGACACTGAAGCTTTCTTT
>18|TRBD2|TRBJ2-1|TRBV12-5|once
CARSLFIAGGQVYNEQFF
TGTGCTAGAAGCCTTTTCATAGCGGGGGGGCAAGTATACAATGAGCAGTTCTTC
>15|-|TRBJ1-2|TRBV9|-
CASSRQATSGYGYTF
TGTGCCAGCAGCCGCCAGGCGACGAGTGGCTATGGCTACACCTTC
>14|TRBD1|TRBJ2-1|TRBV2|-
CASRLGTAHNEQFF
TGTGCCAGCAGGTTAGGGACAGCCCACAATGAGCAGTTCTTC
>16|-|TRBJ2-7|TRBV11-2|-
CASSFRGAGATYEQYF
TGTGCCAGCAGCTTTAGAGGGGCGGGGGCCACCTACGAGCAGTACTTC
>13|-|TRBJ2-7|TRBV5-1|-
CASSLTGTYEQYF
TGCGCCAGCAGCTTGACAGGCACCTACGAGCAGTACTTC
>15|-|TRBJ2-1|TRBV4-1|-
CASSLLGIDYNEQFF
TGCGCCAGCAGCCTTTTGGGAATCGACTACAATGAGCAGTTCTTC